Shown below are 9 T cell receptor beta chains from a single sample sequenced in a study of cytomegalovirus exposure and HLA in healthy donors. It was with 60 Vbeta and 13 Jbeta primers that the PCR ran. The assay was immunoSEQ multiplex PCR, and TCRdb's table has in-frame clones only and misses some. The sample lists around 190,000 clones; more than 75% were seen once. Sequencing used PBMCs. The receptors come from a woman aged 18-29 years in good health and CMV-seronegative.

V usage is TRBV4-1 and J usage is TRBJ2-7; D call uncertain. The V gene lost 1 base and the J gene lost 4 bases, with 8 bases spanning the gap. Looked up from germline, CDR1 is MGHRA and CDR2 is YSYEKL. The CDR3 has 13 amino acids. The DNA of the CDR3 is TGCGCCAGCAGCCAAGGGTCGGGTTACGAGCAGTACTTC. This sequence encodes CASSQGSGYEQYF.

The rearrangement links TRBV5-1 to TRBJ2-3; D unclear. The length of the CDR3 is 14 residues. Per germline, CDR1 SGHRS and CDR2 YFSETQ. Trimming stripped 6 bases from V and 0 bases from J, with 11 bases between. The CDR3 is CASNLAVSTDTQYF. The CDR3 bases are TGCGCCAGCAACCTGGCGGTTAGCACAGATACGCAGTATTTT.

The chain recombines TRBV27 with TRBJ1-1; D is undetermined. V dropped 2 bases and J dropped 2 bases, with 6 bases sitting between them. Germline CDR1 MNHEY, CDR2 SMNVEV (reference sequence). The CDR3 runs to 13 residues. The CDR3 region has the DNA TGTGCCAGCAGTTTAAAGCTTAACACTGAAGCTTTCTTT. Protein: CASSLKLNTEAFF.

In this sample, this clone turned up once. J is TRBJ2-3 and V is TRBV4-1; weak D call: TRBD2 (6 bases). The CDR3 runs to 14 residues. CDR1 is MGHRA and CDR2 is YSYEKL in the germline V gene. Between the trimmed V and J ends, which lost 1 base and 5 bases, there was a span of 10 bases. This CDR3 is CASSQAGVVDTQYF. In DNA form, the CDR3 reads TGCGCCAGCAGCCAAGCGGGAGTTGTAGATACGCAGTATTTT.

Only one count was recorded for this clone. V gene TRBV4-1 combines with J gene TRBJ2-7; tentative D call: TRBD1 (6 bases). V was trimmed by 4 bases and J by 2 bases, leaving 12 bases between them. The CDR3 has 14 residues. CDR1 and CDR2 from the germline V gene are MGHRA and YSYEKL. Here the CDR3 reads CASSPQGLAYEQYF. The CDR3 bases are TGCGCCAGCAGCCCGCAGGGGCTTGCCTACGAGCAGTACTTC.

This chain links TRBV6-1 with TRBJ2-1; 12 positions match TRBD2. J gave up 4 bases and V 5 bases, and 0 bases lay outside the gene matches. The CDR3 covers 14 residues. Germline loops: CDR1 MNHNS, CDR2 SASEGT. The CDR3 loop reads CASSTSGGYNEQFF. The CDR3 bases are TGTGCCAGCAGTACTAGCGGGGGGTACAATGAGCAGTTCTTC.

The chain combines TRBV10-1 with TRBJ2-5, with D possibly TRBD2 on 5 matching bases. The CDR3 loop spans 15 amino acids. Deletions cut 3 bases from V and 4 bases from J, with 15 bases between. CDR1 is WNHNN and CDR2 is SYGVQD in the germline V gene (reference sequence). The CDR3 DNA reads TGCGCCAGCAGTGACGGCTCCCGAGGAGGAGAGACCCAGTACTTC. It encodes CASSDGSRGGETQYF.

V gene TRBV28 combines with J gene TRBJ2-7; the D is unclear. The CDR3 consists of 14 residues. CDR1 is MDHEN, CDR2 SYDVKM, per germline. V shed 2 bases and J shed 2 bases, with 10 bases lying between them. DNA for the CDR3: TGTGCCAGCAGTTTACTGGGCCTAACCTACGAGCAGTACTTC. Protein product: CASSLLGLTYEQYF.

This rearrangement joins TRBV4-1 to TRBJ2-7, with 7 nucleotides matching TRBD1. This CDR3 contains 13 residues. CDR1 and CDR2 from the germline V gene are MGHRA and YSYEKL. Unmatched junction bases numbered 5, after V lost 5 bases and J lost 4 bases. CDR3 sequence: CASSSRDSYEQYF. CDR3 nucleotide sequence: TGCGCCAGCAGCTCCAGGGACAGTTACGAGCAGTACTTC.